This TCR beta chain stems from a study of cytomegalovirus exposure and HLA in healthy donors. Concerning this clone: Other DNA variants within this sample encode the same CDR3.

PCR employed 60 Vbeta and 13 Jbeta primers. Repertoires were generated with immunoSEQ multiplex PCR, while TCRdb's copy carries only in-frame clones and drops some. This sample has under 250,000 clones; around 83% occur once, and the top ten carry less than 3%. The TCR comes from a woman aged 40 to 49 in good health and CMV-seronegative. The sample comprised PBMCs.

The CDR3 bases are TGTGCCAGCAGTTTGACAGGAGCCTACGAGCAGTACTTC. Translating gives CASSLTGAYEQYF. The V and J genes are TRBV27 and TRBJ2-7; D may be TRBD1 (6 bases). Germline V gene lookup returns CDR1 MNHEY and CDR2 SMNVEV (reference sequence). The CDR3 covers 13 residues. Trimming took off 3 bases at V and 2 bases at J, with 8 bases between the two ends.